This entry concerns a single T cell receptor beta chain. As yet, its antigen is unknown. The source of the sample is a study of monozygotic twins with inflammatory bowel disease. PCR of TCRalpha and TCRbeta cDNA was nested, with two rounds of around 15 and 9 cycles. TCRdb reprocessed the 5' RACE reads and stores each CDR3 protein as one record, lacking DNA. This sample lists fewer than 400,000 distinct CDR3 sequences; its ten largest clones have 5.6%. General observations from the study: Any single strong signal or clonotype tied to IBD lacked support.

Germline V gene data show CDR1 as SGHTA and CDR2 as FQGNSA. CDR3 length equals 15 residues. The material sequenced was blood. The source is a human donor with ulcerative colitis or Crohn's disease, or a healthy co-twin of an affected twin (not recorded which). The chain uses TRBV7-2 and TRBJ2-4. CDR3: CASSLGTGAKNIQYF.